These 14 T cell receptor beta chains originate from one sample sequenced in a study of blood T cell repertoires in COVID-19. Sequenced by immunoSEQ multiplex PCR; TCRdb stores in-frame clones only, minus some. The sample carries 310,000 or so clones, 90% recorded once. Input material: PBMCs or T cells enriched from blood (not recorded which). Receptor source: a woman aged 18-30 years with acute COVID-19.

The chain recombines TRBV12-3 or TRBV12-4 with TRBJ2-1; D not resolved. CDR3 length: 13 amino acids. The ends were cut back, 3 bases at V and 3 bases at J, with 6 bases in the middle. The CDR3 DNA sequence: TGTGCCAGCAGTTTGGCTAGCTACAATGAGCAGTTCTTC. Translation gives CASSLASYNEQFF.

J is TRBJ2-7 and V is TRBV5-1, with 12 bases fitting TRBD2. Germline-derived CDR1 and CDR2 are SGHRS and YFSETQ. CDR3 length: 16 amino acids. The V gene end was trimmed by 3 bases and the J gene end by 5 bases; junction bases not matched to a gene: 9. This chain's CDR3 is CASSSAQGLAGNEQYF. DNA of the CDR3: TGCGCCAGCAGCTCCGCCCAAGGACTAGCGGGAAACGAGCAGTACTTC. The full variable domain, its missing parts supplied by reference TRBV5-1 and TRBJ2-7, is KAGVTQTPRYLIKTRGQQVTLSCSPISGHRSVSWYQQTPGQGLQFLFEYFSETQRNKGNFPGRFSGRQFSNSRSEMNVSTLELGDSALYLCASSSAQGLAGNEQYFGPGTRLTVT.

Written as DNA, the CDR3 is TGTGCCAGCGAGGATACCGGGACAGCTAACTATGGCTACACCTTC. Protein product: CASEDTGTANYGYTF. The V call is TRBV25-1, the J call TRBJ1-2, with TRBD1 identical over 7 bases. Germline CDR1 and CDR2: MGHDK and SYGVNS. The trim removed 8 bases at V and 0 bases at J, leaving 9 bases unmatched. The CDR3 consists of 15 residues.

The V call is TRBV4-1, the J call TRBJ1-5; 7 bases are a match to TRBD1. The trim removed 1 base at V and 5 bases at J, leaving 8 bases unmatched. The CDR3 consists of 16 residues. CDR1 is MGHRA and CDR2 is YSYEKL in the germline V gene. The CDR3 sequence: CASSQGTGTVHQPQHF. CDR3 in DNA: TGCGCCAGCAGCCAAGGAACCGGGACAGTTCATCAGCCCCAGCATTTT.

The chain joins TRBV6-5 to TRBJ1-5; TRBD1 is a possible D gene (5 bases). CDR3 length: 15 residues. V was clipped by 6 bases and J by 0 bases, with 12 bases between them. CDR1 and CDR2 (germline): MNHEY, SVGAGI. CDR3 sequence reads: CASRQTAYSNQPQHF. CDR3 DNA: TGTGCCAGCAGGCAGACAGCGTATAGCAATCAGCCCCAGCATTTT.

V and J are TRBV7-2 and TRBJ1-2, with 9 bases aligning to TRBD1. V lost 5 bases and J lost 4; bases outside the gene matches: 8. This CDR3 comprises 15 residues. CDR1 and CDR2 (germline): SGHTA, FQGNSA. The CDR3 region has the DNA TGTGCCAGCAGCCCCTCGGGGACAGGGAGCTATGGCTACACCTTC. Translated, it gives CASSPSGTGSYGYTF.

The chain is built from TRBV10-3 and TRBJ2-1, with 9 bases identical to TRBD2. V lost 4 bases to trimming and J lost 13 bases; unmatched junction nucleotides: 8. The CDR3 consists of 13 residues. Germline V gene data show CDR1 as ENHRY and CDR2 as SYGVKD. CDR3 nucleotide sequence: TGTGCCATCAGTGCCGCCTCTAGCGGGAACCAGTTCTTC. Translated: CAISAASSGNQFF.

This clone was found once. The chain is built from TRBV19 and TRBJ1-1, with D maybe TRBD1 (6 bases). CDR3 length equals 14 residues. V was cut by 8 bases and J by 0 bases, with 13 bases left in between. CDR1 is LNHDA, CDR2 SQIVND, per germline (reference sequence). This CDR3 is CASGRGALNTEAFF. CDR3 nucleotides: TGTGCCAGTGGACGGGGGGCGCTGAACACTGAAGCTTTCTTT. The whole variable domain, remainder taken from reference TRBV19 and TRBJ1-1, is DGGITQSPKYLFRKEGQNVTLSCEQNLNHDAMYWYRQDPGQGLRLIYYSQIVNDFQKGDIAEGYSVSREKKESFPLTVTSAQKNPTAFYLCASGRGALNTEAFFGQGTRLTVV.

CDR3 nucleotides: TGTGCCAGCAGTACACTAGCGGGGACCTACAATGAGCAGTTCTTC. It encodes CASSTLAGTYNEQFF. This chain joins TRBV27 and TRBJ2-1; 10 nucleotides match TRBD2. V shed 5 bases, J shed 2 bases, and the junction held 3 bases outside the gene matches. Germline V lookup: CDR1 MNHEY, CDR2 SMNVEV (reference sequence). The CDR3 consists of 15 residues.

The genes are TRBV2 and TRBJ2-2; the match to TRBD2 covers 9 bases. After removal of 2 bases from V and 4 bases from J, the junction contained 5 bases not matched to a gene. Germline values: CDR1 SNHLY, CDR2 FYNNEI. There are 16 residues in the CDR3. CDR3 residues: CASSERLAGSTGELFF. In DNA form, the CDR3 reads TGTGCCAGCAGTGAACGGCTAGCGGGATCCACCGGGGAGCTGTTTTTT.

J is TRBJ2-7 and V is TRBV18, with 7 bases aligning to TRBD2. Germline V CDR1 and CDR2: KGHSH, LQKENI. With 5 bases clipped from V and 6 bases from J, the junction kept 10 bases outside the gene matches. The CDR3 length is 14 residues. The CDR3 DNA reads TGTGCCAGCTCAGGGAGCGGGATCCACTCCGAGCAGTACTTC. Translation: CASSGSGIHSEQYF.

The V call is TRBV15, the J call TRBJ1-2, with D possibly matching TRBD1 (5 bases). The CDR3 runs to 14 residues. CDR1 and CDR2 (germline): LNHNV, YYDKDF (reference sequence). The V end was cut by 6 bases, the J end by 3 bases, with 14 bases between. The CDR3 coding sequence is TGTGCCACCAGAATGGGACCGGGGGACTATGGCTACACCTTC. Translating gives CATRMGPGDYGYTF.

This chain uses TRBV27 with TRBJ1-2, with a weak D call TRBD1 (5 bases). The CDR3 totals 16 residues. Germline CDR1 and CDR2: MNHEY and SMNVEV (reference sequence). V was trimmed by 6 bases and J by 8 bases, leaving 25 bases between them. This CDR3 is CASRPLIGGSVSGYTF. The CDR3 bases are TGTGCCAGCAGACCCTTGATCGGGGGGTCAGTGTCGGGCTACACCTTC.

The chain joins TRBV12-5 to TRBJ2-1; D is unclear. V lost 0 bases and J 9 bases, leaving 6 bases between the germline ends. This CDR3 contains 12 residues. CDR1 LGHNT and CDR2 FRNRAP come from the germline V gene. This chain's CDR3 is CASGLVLGEQFF. CDR3 sequence (DNA): TGTGCTAGTGGTTTGGTACTTGGTGAGCAGTTCTTC.